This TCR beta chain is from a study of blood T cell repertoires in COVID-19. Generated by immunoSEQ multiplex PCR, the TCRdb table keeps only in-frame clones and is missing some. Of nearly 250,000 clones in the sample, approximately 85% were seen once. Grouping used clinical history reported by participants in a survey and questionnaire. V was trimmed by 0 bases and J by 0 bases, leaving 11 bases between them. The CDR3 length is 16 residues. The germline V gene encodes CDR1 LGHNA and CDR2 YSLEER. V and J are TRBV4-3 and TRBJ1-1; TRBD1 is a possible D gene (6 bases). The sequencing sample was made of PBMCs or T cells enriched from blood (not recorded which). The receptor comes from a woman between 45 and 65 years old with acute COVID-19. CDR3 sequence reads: CASSQDPGQLNTEAFF. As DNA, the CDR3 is TGCGCCAGCAGCCAAGATCCCGGACAGTTGAACACTGAAGCTTTCTTT.